The subject of this entry is one T cell receptor (beta chain). This sample stems from a study of OX40 agonist ivuxolimab in advanced cancers. Study-wide context: Of mixed ages from roughly 23 to 85 and averaging roughly 60 years, the group was approximately 80% male. Previous treatment with anti-PD-1, anti-PD-L1 or anti-CTLA-4 therapy was allowed; 40% had received some.

Libraries were prepared by immunoSEQ multiplex PCR; TCRdb keeps only in-frame clonotypes and omits some of them. The data contain about 71,000 clones, approximately 94% of them seen just once; the ten biggest clones take up 15% to 18%. Trimming took off 1 base at V and 3 bases at J, with 17 bases between the two ends. Per germline, CDR1 SGHRS and CDR2 YFSETQ. The CDR3 totals 16 residues. This chain links TRBV5-1 with TRBJ2-7; no definite D call. This receptor was taken from an adult with an advanced solid tumor such as melanoma, head and neck, liver or kidney cancer. The sequences come from CD4+ or CD8+ T cells sorted from blood, collected in a trial of the OX40 agonist ivuxolimab. CDR3 DNA: TGCGCCAGCAGCTTGTTGGCAAACGTGGCTGGCTACGAGCAGTACTTC. Its protein is CASSLLANVAGYEQYF.